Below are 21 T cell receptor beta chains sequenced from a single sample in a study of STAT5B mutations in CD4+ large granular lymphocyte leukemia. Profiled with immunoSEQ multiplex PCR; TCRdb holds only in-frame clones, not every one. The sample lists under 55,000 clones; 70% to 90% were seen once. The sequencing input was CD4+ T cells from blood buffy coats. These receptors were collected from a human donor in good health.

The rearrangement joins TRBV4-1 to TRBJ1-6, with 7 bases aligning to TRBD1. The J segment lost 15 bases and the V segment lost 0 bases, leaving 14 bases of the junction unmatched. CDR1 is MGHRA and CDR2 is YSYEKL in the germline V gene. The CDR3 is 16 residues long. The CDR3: CASSQDPADRDSHLHF. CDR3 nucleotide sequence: TGCGCCAGCAGCCAAGATCCCGCCGACAGGGACAGCCACCTCCACTTT.

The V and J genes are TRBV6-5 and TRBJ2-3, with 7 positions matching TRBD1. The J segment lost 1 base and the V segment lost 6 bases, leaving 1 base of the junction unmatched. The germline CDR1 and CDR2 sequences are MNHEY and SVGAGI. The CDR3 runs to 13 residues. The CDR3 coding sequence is TGTGCCAGCAGGGGGACAGGCACAGATACGCAGTATTTT. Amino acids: CASRGTGTDTQYF.

Here the CDR3 reads CASSGHPGALNTEAFF. CDR3 in DNA: TGTGCCAGCAGCGGTCACCCGGGGGCCCTGAACACTGAAGCTTTCTTT. The V call is TRBV21-1, the J call TRBJ1-1. TRBV21-1 is deemed a pseudogene. The CDR3 runs to 16 residues.

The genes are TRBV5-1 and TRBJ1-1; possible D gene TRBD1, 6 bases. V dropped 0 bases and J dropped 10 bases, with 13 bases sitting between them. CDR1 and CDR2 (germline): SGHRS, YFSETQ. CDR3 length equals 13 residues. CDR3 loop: CASSLAGGEVAFF. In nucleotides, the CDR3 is TGCGCCAGCAGCTTGGCGGGGGGCGAGGTAGCTTTCTTT.

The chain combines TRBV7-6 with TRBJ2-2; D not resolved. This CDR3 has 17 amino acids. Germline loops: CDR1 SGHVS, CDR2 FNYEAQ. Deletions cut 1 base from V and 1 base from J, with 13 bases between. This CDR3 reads CASSLGRILLNTGELFF. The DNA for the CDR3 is TGTGCCAGCAGCTTAGGACGGATTCTTTTGAACACCGGGGAGCTGTTTTTT. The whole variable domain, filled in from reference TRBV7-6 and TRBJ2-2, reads GAGVSQSPRYKVTKRGQDVALRCDPISGHVSLYWYRQALGQGPEFLTYFNYEAQQDKSGLPNDRFSAERPEGSISTLTIQRTEQRDSAMYRCASSLGRILLNTGELFFGEGSRLTVL.

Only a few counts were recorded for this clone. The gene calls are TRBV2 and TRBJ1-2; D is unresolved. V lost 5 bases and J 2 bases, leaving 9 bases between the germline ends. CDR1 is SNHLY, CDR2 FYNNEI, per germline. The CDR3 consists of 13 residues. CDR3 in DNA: TGTGCCAGCAGTCAGAGGGAGAACTATGGCTACACCTTC. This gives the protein CASSQRENYGYTF.

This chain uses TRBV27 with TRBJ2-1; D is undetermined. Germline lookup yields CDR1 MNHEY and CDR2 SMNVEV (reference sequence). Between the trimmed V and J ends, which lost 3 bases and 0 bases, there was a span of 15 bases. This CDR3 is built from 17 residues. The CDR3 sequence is CASSLVGQRSSYNEQFF. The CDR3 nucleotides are TGTGCCAGCAGTTTGGTGGGCCAGAGGAGCTCCTACAATGAGCAGTTCTTC.

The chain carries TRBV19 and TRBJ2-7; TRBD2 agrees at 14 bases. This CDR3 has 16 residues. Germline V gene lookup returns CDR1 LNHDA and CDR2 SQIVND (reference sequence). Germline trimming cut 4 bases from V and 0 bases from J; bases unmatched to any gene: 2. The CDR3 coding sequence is TGTGCCAGTAGTAGACTAGCGGGAGGGAGCTCCTACGAGCAGTACTTC. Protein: CASSRLAGGSSYEQYF.

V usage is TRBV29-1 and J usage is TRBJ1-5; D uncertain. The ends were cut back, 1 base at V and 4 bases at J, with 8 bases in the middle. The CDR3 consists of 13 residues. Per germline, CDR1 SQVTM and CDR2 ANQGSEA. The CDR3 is CSVEVGRNQPQHF. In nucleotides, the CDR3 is TGCAGCGTTGAAGTGGGGAGAAATCAGCCCCAGCATTTT.

CDR3 sequence (DNA): TGTGCCTGGAGTCGGGACAGGGACACTGAAGCTTTCTTT. Translated: CAWSRDRDTEAFF. The rearrangement joins TRBV30 to TRBJ1-1, with 9 bases matching TRBD1. The CDR3 totals 13 residues. J lost 3 bases, V lost 2 bases, and 1 base had no gene match. Per germline, CDR1 GTSNPN and CDR2 SVGIG (reference sequence).

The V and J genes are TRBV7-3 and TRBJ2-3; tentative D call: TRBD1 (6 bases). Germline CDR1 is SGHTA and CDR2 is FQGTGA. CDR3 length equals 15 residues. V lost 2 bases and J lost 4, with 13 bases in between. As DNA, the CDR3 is TGTGCCAGCAGCTTAGACCCCAGGGGTCCAGATACGCAGTATTTT. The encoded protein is CASSLDPRGPDTQYF.

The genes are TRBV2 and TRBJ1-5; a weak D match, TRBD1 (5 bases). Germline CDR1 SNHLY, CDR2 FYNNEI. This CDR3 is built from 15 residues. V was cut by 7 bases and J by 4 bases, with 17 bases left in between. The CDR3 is CASMRDPTWNQPQHF. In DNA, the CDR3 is TGTGCCAGCATGAGGGACCCAACTTGGAATCAGCCCCAGCATTTT.

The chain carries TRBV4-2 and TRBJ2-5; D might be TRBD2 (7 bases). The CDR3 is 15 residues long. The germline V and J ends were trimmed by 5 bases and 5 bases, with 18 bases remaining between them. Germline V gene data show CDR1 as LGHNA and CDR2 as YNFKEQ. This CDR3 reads CASSGGQREWETQYF. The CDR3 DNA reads TGTGCCAGCAGCGGGGGGCAGCGGGAATGGGAGACCCAGTACTTC.

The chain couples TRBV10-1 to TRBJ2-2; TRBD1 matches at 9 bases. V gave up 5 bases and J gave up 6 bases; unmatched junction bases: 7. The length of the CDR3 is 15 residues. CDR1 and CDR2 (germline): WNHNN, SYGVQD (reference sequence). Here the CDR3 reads CASSPGQGKAGELFF. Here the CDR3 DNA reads TGCGCCAGCAGTCCCGGACAGGGGAAGGCCGGGGAGCTGTTTTTT.

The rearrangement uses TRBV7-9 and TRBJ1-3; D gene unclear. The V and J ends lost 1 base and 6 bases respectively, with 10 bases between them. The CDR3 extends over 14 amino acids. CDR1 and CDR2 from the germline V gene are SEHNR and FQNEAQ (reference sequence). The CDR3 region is CASSLEGIENTIYF. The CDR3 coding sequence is TGTGCCAGCAGCTTAGAGGGCATTGAAAACACCATATATTTT.

This CDR3 reads CASSLVGGNTGELFF. The CDR3 nucleotides read TGTGCCAGCAGCTTAGTCGGGGGGAACACCGGGGAGCTGTTTTTT. The gene calls are TRBV7-2 and TRBJ2-2; TRBD2 might be the D (6 bases). The V end was cut by 1 base, the J end by 1 base, with 7 bases between. This CDR3 has 15 amino acids. Germline V lookup: CDR1 SGHTA, CDR2 FQGNSA. Full variable domain (remainder filled in from reference TRBV7-2 and TRBJ2-2): GAGVSQSPSNKVTEKGKDVELRCDPISGHTALYWYRQSLGQGLEFLIYFQGNSAPDKSGLPSDRFSAERTGGSVSTLTIQRTQQEDSAVYLCASSLVGGNTGELFFGEGSRLTVL.

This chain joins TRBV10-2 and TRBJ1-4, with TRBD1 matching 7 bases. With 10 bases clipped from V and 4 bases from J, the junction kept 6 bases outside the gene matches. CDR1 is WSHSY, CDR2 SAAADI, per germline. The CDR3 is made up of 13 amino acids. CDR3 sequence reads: CATMDRLNEKLFF. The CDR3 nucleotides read TGCGCCACCATGGACAGGCTTAATGAAAAACTGTTTTTT.

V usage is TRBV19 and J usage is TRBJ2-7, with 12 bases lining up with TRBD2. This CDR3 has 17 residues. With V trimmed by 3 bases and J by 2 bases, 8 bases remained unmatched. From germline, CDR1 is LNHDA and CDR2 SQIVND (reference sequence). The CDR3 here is CASSIQKRLAGAYEQYF. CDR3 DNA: TGTGCCAGTAGTATCCAGAAAAGACTAGCGGGGGCCTACGAGCAGTACTTC.

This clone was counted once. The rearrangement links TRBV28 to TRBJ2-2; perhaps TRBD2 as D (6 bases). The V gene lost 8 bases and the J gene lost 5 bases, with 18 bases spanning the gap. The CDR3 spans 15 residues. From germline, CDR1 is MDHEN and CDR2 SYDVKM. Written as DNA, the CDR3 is TGTGCCAGCGGGAACGGGAGAGGTGAAACCGGGGAGCTGTTTTTT. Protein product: CASGNGRGETGELFF.

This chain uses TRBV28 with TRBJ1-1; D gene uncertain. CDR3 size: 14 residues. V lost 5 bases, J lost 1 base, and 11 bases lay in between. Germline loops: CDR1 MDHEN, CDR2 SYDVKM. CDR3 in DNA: TGTGCCAGCAGTGAGCCGGCGTGGAACACTGAAGCTTTCTTT. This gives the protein CASSEPAWNTEAFF.

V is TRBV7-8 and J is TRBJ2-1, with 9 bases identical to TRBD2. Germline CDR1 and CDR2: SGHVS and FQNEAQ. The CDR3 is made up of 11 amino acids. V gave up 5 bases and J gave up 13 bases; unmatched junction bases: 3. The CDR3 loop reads CASSQGTSQFF. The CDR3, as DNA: TGTGCCAGCAGCCAAGGGACTAGCCAGTTCTTC.